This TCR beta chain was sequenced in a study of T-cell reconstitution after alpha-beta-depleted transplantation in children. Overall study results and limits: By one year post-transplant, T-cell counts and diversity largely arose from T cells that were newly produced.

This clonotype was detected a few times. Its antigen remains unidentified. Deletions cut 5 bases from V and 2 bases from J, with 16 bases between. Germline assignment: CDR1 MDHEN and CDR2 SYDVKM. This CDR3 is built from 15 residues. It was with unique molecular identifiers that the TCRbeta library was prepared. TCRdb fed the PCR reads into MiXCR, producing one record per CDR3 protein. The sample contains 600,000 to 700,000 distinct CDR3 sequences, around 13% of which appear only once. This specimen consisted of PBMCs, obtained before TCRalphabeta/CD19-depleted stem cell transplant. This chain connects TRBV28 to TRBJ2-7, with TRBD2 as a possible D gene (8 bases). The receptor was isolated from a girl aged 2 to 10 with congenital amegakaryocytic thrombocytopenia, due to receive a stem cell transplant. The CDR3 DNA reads TGTGCCAGCAGTCACGGGGGGGGACAGACCTACGAGCAGTACTTC. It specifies CASSHGGGQTYEQYF.